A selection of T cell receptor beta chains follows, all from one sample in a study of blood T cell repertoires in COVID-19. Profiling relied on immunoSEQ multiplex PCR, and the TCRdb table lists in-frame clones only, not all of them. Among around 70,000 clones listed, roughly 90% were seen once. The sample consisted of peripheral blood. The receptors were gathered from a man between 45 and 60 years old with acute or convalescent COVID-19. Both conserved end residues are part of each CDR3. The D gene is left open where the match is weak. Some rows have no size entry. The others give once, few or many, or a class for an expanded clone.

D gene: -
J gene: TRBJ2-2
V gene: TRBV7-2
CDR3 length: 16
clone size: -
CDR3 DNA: TGTGCCAGCAGCTTATTCCGGAGGACTGACACCGGGGAGCTGTTTTTT
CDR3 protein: CASSLFRRTDTGELFF

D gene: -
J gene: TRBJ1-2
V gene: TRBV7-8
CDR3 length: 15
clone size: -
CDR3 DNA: TGTGCCAGCAGCTTAGAGTACAGTCCTAACTATGGCTACACCTTC
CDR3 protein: CASSLEYSPNYGYTF

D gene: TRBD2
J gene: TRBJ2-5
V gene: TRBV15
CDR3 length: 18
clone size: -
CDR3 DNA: TGTGCCACCACGACCGGGACTAGCGGGGGGGCTCCGCAAGAGACCCAGTACTTC
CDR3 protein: CATTTGTSGGAPQETQYF

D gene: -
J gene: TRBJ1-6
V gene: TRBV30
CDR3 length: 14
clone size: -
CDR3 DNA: TGTGCCTGGAGGGGGCCAGGGGTTAATTCACCCCTCCACTTT
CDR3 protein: CAWRGPGVNSPLHF

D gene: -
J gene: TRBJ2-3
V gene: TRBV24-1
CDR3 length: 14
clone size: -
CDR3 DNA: TGTGCCACCGCGGCACCTCCTCACACAGATACGCAGTATTTT
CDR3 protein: CATAAPPHTDTQYF

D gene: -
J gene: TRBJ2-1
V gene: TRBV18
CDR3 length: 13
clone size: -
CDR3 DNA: TGTGCCAGCTCACTCGTCTCCTACAATGAGCAGTTCTTC
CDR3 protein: CASSLVSYNEQFF

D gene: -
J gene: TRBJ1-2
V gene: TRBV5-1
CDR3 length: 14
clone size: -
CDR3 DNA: TGCGCCAGCAGCCTAGACGGATCTAACTATGGCTACACCTTC
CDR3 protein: CASSLDGSNYGYTF

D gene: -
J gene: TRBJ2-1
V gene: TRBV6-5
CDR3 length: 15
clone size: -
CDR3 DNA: TGTGCCAGCAGTTACCAGGGGACAAACTACAATGAGCAGTTCTTC
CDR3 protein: CASSYQGTNYNEQFF

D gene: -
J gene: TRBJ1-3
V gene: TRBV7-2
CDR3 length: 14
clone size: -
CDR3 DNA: TGTGCCAGCAGCTTAGCGTACCGAGGGAACACCATATATTTT
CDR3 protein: CASSLAYRGNTIYF

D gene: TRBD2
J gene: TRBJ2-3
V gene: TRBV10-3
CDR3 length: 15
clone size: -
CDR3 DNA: TGTGCCGTCACCCCTAGCGGGGGGGCGGCAGATACGCAGTATTTT
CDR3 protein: CAVTPSGGAADTQYF

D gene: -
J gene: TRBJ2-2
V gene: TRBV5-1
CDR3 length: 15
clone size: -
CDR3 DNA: TGCGCCAGCAGCCTCAGGGATGGGGCCACCGGGGAGCTGTTTTTT
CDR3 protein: CASSLRDGATGELFF

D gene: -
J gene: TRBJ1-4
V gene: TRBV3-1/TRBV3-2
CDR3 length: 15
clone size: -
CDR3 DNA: TGTGCCAGCAGCCAAGGCCCAGGGGAAGTTGAAAAACTGTTTTTT
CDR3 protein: CASSQGPGEVEKLFF

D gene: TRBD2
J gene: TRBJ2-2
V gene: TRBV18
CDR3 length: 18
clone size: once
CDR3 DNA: TGTGCCAGCTCACTTAGGGGACTAGCGGGACCTGGCACCGGGGAGCTGTTTTTT
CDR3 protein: CASSLRGLAGPGTGELFF

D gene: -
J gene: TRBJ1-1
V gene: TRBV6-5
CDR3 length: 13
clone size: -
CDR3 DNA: TGTGCCAGCAGTCCCCAGGGAGGGACTGAAGCTTTCTTT
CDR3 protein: CASSPQGGTEAFF

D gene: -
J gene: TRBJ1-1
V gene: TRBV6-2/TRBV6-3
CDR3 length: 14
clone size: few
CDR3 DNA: TGTGCCAGCAGTTATTGGGGAGTGAACACTGAAGCTTTCTTT
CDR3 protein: CASSYWGVNTEAFF

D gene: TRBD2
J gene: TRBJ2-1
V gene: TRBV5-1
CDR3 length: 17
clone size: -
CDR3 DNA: TGCGCCAGCAGCTCCAACATAGCGGGAGGTGCCTACAATGAGCAGTTCTTC
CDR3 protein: CASSSNIAGGAYNEQFF

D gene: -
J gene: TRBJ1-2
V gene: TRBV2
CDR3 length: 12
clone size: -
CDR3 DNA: TGTGCCAGCAGTCCGGACAGCAGGGGCTACACCTTC
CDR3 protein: CASSPDSRGYTF

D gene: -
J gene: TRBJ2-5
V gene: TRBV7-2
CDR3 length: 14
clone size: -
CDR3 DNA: TGTGCCAGCAGCTTAGACGGGGGTGGGAAGACCCAGTACTTC
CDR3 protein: CASSLDGGGKTQYF

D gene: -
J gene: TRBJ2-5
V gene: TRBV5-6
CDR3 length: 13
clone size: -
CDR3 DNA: TGTGCCAGCAGCCCTAGCGCAGAAGAGACCCAGTACTTC
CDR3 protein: CASSPSAEETQYF